Each of the 20 T cell receptor beta chains below was sequenced from the same sample in a study of T cell repertoires in cytomegalovirus infection. These TCRs are of unknown antigen specificity. TCRdb ran MiXCR on the reads and lists one entry per CDR3 protein. The sample lists just over 450,000 distinct CDR3 sequences; approximately 42% were seen once. This specimen consisted of cultured PBMCs, obtained from culture after CMV antigen stimulation. The receptors here all came from a human donor in good health (CMV status not recorded). Some clones in this sample may be carry-over from other donors' samples.

The CDR3 reads CASSLQGGQYF. The DNA for the CDR3 is TGTGCCAGCTCACTACAGGGGGGGCAGTACTTC. V and J are TRBV18 and TRBJ2-7; 8 nucleotides align to TRBD1. The CDR3 extends over 11 amino acids. V dropped 4 bases and J dropped 9; count of bases not matched to a gene: 2. Germline assignment: CDR1 KGHSH and CDR2 LQKENI.

This chain joins TRBV4-1 and TRBJ2-3; the match to TRBD2 covers 9 bases. Germline trimming cut 4 bases from V and 14 bases from J; bases unmatched to any gene: 7. This CDR3 region has 12 residues. Germline CDR1 is MGHRA and CDR2 is YSYEKL. CDR3 region: CASSLGSGSWYF. The CDR3 bases are TGCGCCAGCAGCCTGGGTAGCGGGAGCTGGTATTTT.

Only a few counts were recorded for this clonotype. The chain has TRBV12-3 or TRBV12-4 and TRBJ1-4; D is unclear. V was cut by 7 bases and J by 8 bases, with 14 bases left in between. The CDR3 spans 13 residues. The chain's CDR3 is CASTLQLEEKLFF. The CDR3, as DNA: TGTGCCAGCACCCTTCAATTGGAAGAAAAACTGTTTTTT.

The rearrangement uses TRBV12-3 or TRBV12-4 and TRBJ1-6, with 8 bases that match TRBD1. V lost 6 bases and J lost 14; bases outside the gene matches: 12. The CDR3 is made up of 14 amino acids. As DNA, the CDR3 is TGTGCCAGCAGCCCGGGACAGGTCCCCACCACCCTCCACTTT. It translates to CASSPGQVPTTLHF.

This sequence joins TRBV7-6 and TRBJ1-1; D is unresolved. Trimming shortened V by 1 base and J by 8 bases, and 14 bases separated the two germline ends. Germline CDR1 SGHVS, CDR2 FNYEAQ. The CDR3 is made up of 14 amino acids. In nucleotides, the CDR3 is TGTGCCAGCAGCTTAGGTATTGCGGCCGAGGAAGCTTTCTTT. Translating gives CASSLGIAAEEAFF.

This sequence joins TRBV27 and TRBJ2-7; D is undetermined. Per germline, CDR1 MNHEY and CDR2 SMNVEV (reference sequence). The CDR3 is 13 amino acids. The V end was cut by 2 bases, the J end by 4 bases, with 9 bases between. The CDR3 nucleotides are TGTGCCAGCAGTTTAGATGAACGGTACGAGCAGTACTTC. Translated: CASSLDERYEQYF.

The gene calls are TRBV15 and TRBJ2-3; D is possibly TRBD1 (6 bases). CDR3 length equals 14 residues. The germline V and J ends were trimmed by 3 bases and 2 bases, with 9 bases remaining between them. Germline V gene data show CDR1 as LNHNV and CDR2 as YYDKDF (reference sequence). Here the CDR3 DNA reads TGTGCCACCAGCAGGGACAGACACACAGATACGCAGTATTTT. Residues: CATSRDRHTDTQYF.

This clonotype turned up a few times. The chain carries TRBV4-2 and TRBJ1-4; no clear D. The CDR3 has 13 amino acids. Germline V gene data show CDR1 as LGHNA and CDR2 as YNFKEQ. V dropped 0 bases and J dropped 9 bases, with 8 bases sitting between them. CDR3 protein: CASSQDEVQKLFF. The DNA of the CDR3 is TGTGCCAGCAGCCAAGATGAGGTTCAAAAACTGTTTTTT.

The chain combines TRBV7-2 with TRBJ2-2, with 8 bases identical to TRBD2. V shed 6 bases, J shed 5 bases, and the junction held 8 bases outside the gene matches. This CDR3 is built from 15 residues. Germline CDR1 SGHTA, CDR2 FQGNSA. The CDR3 bases are TGTGCCAGCAGAGTAATAGCGGGGACGACCGGGGAGCTGTTTTTT. It codes for CASRVIAGTTGELFF.

The gene calls are TRBV6-5 and TRBJ1-1; D perhaps matches TRBD1 (6 bases). CDR3 length: 19 amino acids. Trimming cost V 0 bases and J 3 bases, with 23 bases left between them. The V gene's germline CDR1 is MNHEY and CDR2 SVGAGI. The DNA for the CDR3 is TGTGCCAGCAGTTACTCAATACCCAGGGGCGCATTGGAGGACACTGAAGCTTTCTTT. This sequence encodes CASSYSIPRGALEDTEAFF.

This clonotype has a count of ten or more. This chain links TRBV7-2 with TRBJ2-5; D possibly corresponds to TRBD1 (5 bases). This CDR3 spans 14 amino acids. Germline V gene lookup returns CDR1 SGHTA and CDR2 FQGNSA. V lost 2 bases, J lost 2 bases, and 9 bases lay in between. The CDR3 nucleotides are TGTGCCAGCAGCTTAAGCAGGGCTCAAGAGACCCAGTACTTC. Translated, it gives CASSLSRAQETQYF.

The rearrangement uses TRBV20-1 and TRBJ1-5; D gene unclear. Germline V lookup: CDR1 DFQATT, CDR2 SNEGSKA (reference sequence). V dropped 3 bases and J dropped 0 bases, with 9 bases sitting between them. CDR3 length: 14 amino acids. The DNA of the CDR3 is TGCAGTGCTAGCCCCGGCTATAGCAATCAGCCCCAGCATTTT. Amino acid sequence: CSASPGYSNQPQHF.

In this sample, this clonotype turned up a few times. The gene calls are TRBV7-2 and TRBJ1-4, with unresolved D. V was shortened by 4 bases and J by 3 bases, with 9 bases between the two germline ends. The V gene's germline CDR1 is SGHTA and CDR2 FQGNSA. The CDR3 length is 14 residues. Here the CDR3 reads CASSSRRANEKLFF. The CDR3 nucleotides read TGTGCCAGCAGCTCAAGACGGGCTAATGAAAAACTGTTTTTT.

CDR3 nucleotide sequence: TGTGCCAGTAGCGACGGACAGGGAGAAAAACTGTTTTTT. Translated: CASSDGQGEKLFF. This rearrangement joins TRBV19 to TRBJ1-4; 8 bases are a match to TRBD1. The CDR3 is 13 residues long. CDR1 and CDR2 (germline): LNHDA, SQIVND (reference sequence). The J segment lost 8 bases and the V segment lost 6 bases, leaving 5 bases of the junction unmatched.

This clonotype was counted between two and nine times. The rearrangement joins TRBV12-3 or TRBV12-4 to TRBJ2-1; the D is unclear. This CDR3 region has 15 residues. Trimming cost V 6 bases and J 7 bases, with 19 bases left between them. The DNA for the CDR3 is TGTGCCAGCAGGAGCCTTGGAACCCTTTGGAATGAGCAGTTCTTC. Residues: CASRSLGTLWNEQFF.

The chain joins TRBV7-2 to TRBJ2-1, with D perhaps matching TRBD2 (5 bases). The CDR3 is 15 amino acids. In germline, CDR1 is SGHTA, CDR2 FQGNSA. V lost 5 bases and J lost 7, with 18 bases in between. The CDR3 protein is CASSRPRLALNEQFF. CDR3 DNA sequence: TGTGCCAGCAGCCGCCCCAGGCTAGCTCTGAATGAGCAGTTCTTC.

The CDR3 nucleotides read TGTGCCAGCAGCTTAGTATCAGGAAACAGGGGAAACTATGGCTACACCTTC. Amino acids: CASSLVSGNRGNYGYTF. The chain employs TRBV7-8 and TRBJ1-2; TRBD1 matches at 7 bases. After removal of 1 base from V and 2 bases from J, the junction contained 10 bases not matched to a gene. The CDR3 is 17 amino acids. From germline, CDR1 is SGHVS and CDR2 FQNEAQ.

In its sample, this clonotype was seen a few times. CDR3: CASSLNPGVGELFF. The CDR3 DNA reads as TGTGCCAGCAGCTTAAATCCGGGTGTCGGGGAGCTGTTTTTT. This sequence joins TRBV7-2 and TRBJ2-2; the D is unclear. CDR1 is SGHTA and CDR2 is FQGNSA in the germline V gene. This CDR3 comprises 14 residues. Trimming shortened V by 2 bases and J by 7 bases, and 11 bases separated the two germline ends.

This clonotype was seen repeatedly, ten times or more. The V call is TRBV19, the J call TRBJ2-3, with D uncertain. Germline-derived CDR1 and CDR2 are LNHDA and SQIVND (reference sequence). The V end was cut by 3 bases, the J end by 4 bases, with 5 bases between. The CDR3 is made up of 12 amino acids. The CDR3 bases are TGTGCCAGTAGTATTGTGTCAGATACGCAGTATTTT. Translated, it gives CASSIVSDTQYF. The full variable domain, completed using reference TRBV19 and TRBJ2-3, is DGGITQSPKYLFRKEGQNVTLSCEQNLNHDAMYWYRQDPGQGLRLIYYSQIVNDFQKGDIAEGYSVSREKKESFPLTVTSAQKNPTAFYLCASSIVSDTQYFGPGTRLTVL.

This clonotype came up a few times. The chain is built from TRBV7-2 and TRBJ2-5, with 7 bases that match TRBD1. CDR3 size: 13 residues. CDR1 is SGHTA, CDR2 FQGNSA, per germline. V dropped 3 bases and J dropped 3; count of bases not matched to a gene: 1. The CDR3 region has the DNA TGTGCCAGCAGCTTCGACAGGGAAGAGACCCAGTACTTC. Amino acids: CASSFDREETQYF.